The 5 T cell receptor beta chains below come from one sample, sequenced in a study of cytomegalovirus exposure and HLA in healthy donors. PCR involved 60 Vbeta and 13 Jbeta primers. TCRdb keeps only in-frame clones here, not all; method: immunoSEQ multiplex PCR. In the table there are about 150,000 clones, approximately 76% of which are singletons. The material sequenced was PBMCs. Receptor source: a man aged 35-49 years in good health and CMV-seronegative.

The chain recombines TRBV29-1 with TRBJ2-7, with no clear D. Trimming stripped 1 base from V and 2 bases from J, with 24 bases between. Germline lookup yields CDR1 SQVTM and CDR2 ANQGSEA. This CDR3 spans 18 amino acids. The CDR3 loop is CSVEGASRGRHMPYEQYF. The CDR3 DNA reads TGCAGCGTTGAAGGGGCGTCACGTGGCAGGCATATGCCCTACGAGCAGTACTTC.

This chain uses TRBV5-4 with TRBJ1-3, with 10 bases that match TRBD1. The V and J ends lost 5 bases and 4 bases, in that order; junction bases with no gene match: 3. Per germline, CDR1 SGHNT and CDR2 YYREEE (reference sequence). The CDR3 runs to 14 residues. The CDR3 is CASRDRGEGNTIYF. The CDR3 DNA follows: TGTGCCAGCAGGGACAGGGGGGAGGGAAACACCATATATTTT.

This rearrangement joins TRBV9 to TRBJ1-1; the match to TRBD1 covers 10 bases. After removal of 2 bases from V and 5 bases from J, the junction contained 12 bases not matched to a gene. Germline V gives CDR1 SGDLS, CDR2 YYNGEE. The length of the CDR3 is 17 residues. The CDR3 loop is CASSVRALDRGRTEAFF. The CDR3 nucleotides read TGTGCCAGCAGCGTGAGGGCCCTAGACAGGGGGCGAACTGAAGCTTTCTTT.

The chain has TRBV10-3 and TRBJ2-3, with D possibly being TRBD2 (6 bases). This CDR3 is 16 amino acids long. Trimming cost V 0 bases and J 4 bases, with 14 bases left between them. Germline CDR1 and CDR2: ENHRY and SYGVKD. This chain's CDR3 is CAISESSGLISDTQYF. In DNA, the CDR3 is TGTGCCATCAGTGAGTCCTCAGGACTAATATCAGATACGCAGTATTTT.

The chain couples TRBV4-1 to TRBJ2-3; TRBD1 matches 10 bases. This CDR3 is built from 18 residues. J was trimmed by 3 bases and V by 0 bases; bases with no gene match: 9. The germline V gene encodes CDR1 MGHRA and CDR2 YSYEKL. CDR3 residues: CASSQDMTGQGLTDTQYF. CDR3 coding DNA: TGCGCCAGCAGCCAAGATATGACGGGACAGGGGCTAACAGATACGCAGTATTTT.